This TCR beta chain comes out of a study of blood T cell repertoires in COVID-19. In the original workflow: It was from reference gene primer amplification that nucleated cell counts were estimated. Clones were sequenced by immunoSEQ multiplex PCR, and TCRdb holds only the in-frame ones, with some missing. The DNA was the basis for D and trimming; V, J and clone size are from that table. The table lists nearly 350,000 clones, about 90% of them singletons. V shed 4 bases and J 4 bases; nucleotides not matched to a gene: 8. The CDR3 sequence is 17 residues long. Germline loops: CDR1 MNHEY, CDR2 SVGEGT. The TCR comes from a woman under 30 who had recovered from COVID-19. Input material: peripheral blood. V usage is TRBV6-2 or TRBV6-3 and J usage is TRBJ2-7; 15 nucleotides match TRBD2. The CDR3, as DNA: TGTGCCAGCAGTTCGCCCCTGGGACTAGCGGGAGGTTACGAGCAGTACGTC. Its translation: CASSSPLGLAGGYEQYV.